These T cell receptor beta chains were read from a single sample in a study of blood T cell repertoires in COVID-19. Produced via immunoSEQ multiplex PCR; TCRdb's table is partial and in-frame only. The sample includes about 270,000 clones, roughly 82% of them seen just once. The sample taken for sequencing was peripheral blood. The source of these receptors is a woman aged 80 or over with COVID-19, enrolled during active disease. Both conserved end residues are part of each CDR3. The D gene is left open where the match is weak. Only part of the rows carry a size: once, few, many, or a class if the clone is expanded.

-,-,TRBV29-1,TRBJ1-1,CSVEASWTEAFF,TGCAGCGTTGAAGCGAGCTGGACTGAAGCTTTCTTT
-,-,TRBV7-2,TRBJ1-1,CASTFSGGSDTEAFF,TGTGCCAGCACATTCTCTGGGGGGAGCGACACTGAAGCTTTCTTT
-,-,TRBV27,TRBJ1-1,CASSWQFNTEAFF,TGTGCCAGCAGTTGGCAGTTTAACACTGAAGCTTTCTTT
-,TRBD1,TRBV28,TRBJ1-5,CASLKNRGGNSNQPQHF,TGTGCCAGCCTAAAGAACAGGGGGGGAAATAGCAATCAGCCCCAGCATTTT
-,-,TRBV6-5,TRBJ2-6,CASTGRVSGANVLTF,TGTGCCAGCACCGGCAGGGTCTCTGGGGCCAACGTCCTGACTTTC
-,-,TRBV6-5,TRBJ1-6,CASSRRQNSPLHF,TGTGCCAGCAGTCGACGACAGAATTCACCCCTCCACTTT
-,TRBD1,TRBV28,TRBJ1-2,CASSSDRSYGYTF,TGTGCCAGCAGTTCGGACAGGTCCTATGGCTACACCTTC
-,-,TRBV27,TRBJ1-3,CASSTRWGRNTIYF,TGTGCCAGCAGTACCCGGTGGGGGCGAAACACCATATATTTT
-,TRBD2,TRBV2,TRBJ2-2,CASSAGAGGNTGELFF,TGTGCCAGCAGCGCGGGGGCGGGAGGGAACACCGGGGAGCTGTTTTTT
-,-,TRBV6-5,TRBJ1-5,CAAGVAGPQHF,TGTGCAGCAGGGGTCGCAGGGCCCCAGCATTTT
-,-,TRBV5-1,TRBJ1-1,CASSLEPQGRNTEAFF,TGCGCCAGCAGCTTGGAGCCCCAGGGGAGGAACACTGAAGCTTTCTTT
-,TRBD2,TRBV6-5,TRBJ2-5,CASTFRGTRQETQYF,TGTGCCAGCACTTTTCGCGGGACTAGGCAAGAGACCCAGTACTTC
-,-,TRBV28,TRBJ2-5,CASVGAQETQYF,TGTGCCAGCGTGGGGGCACAAGAGACCCAGTACTTC
-,-,TRBV3-1/TRBV3-2,TRBJ2-5,CASSQTGRVETQYF,TGTGCCAGCAGCCAAACCGGCAGGGTGGAGACCCAGTACTTC
-,-,TRBV5-5,TRBJ2-7,CASSINQGYEQYF,TGTGCCAGCAGCATAAACCAGGGGTACGAGCAGTACTTC
-,-,TRBV7-9,TRBJ1-2,CASSFEGVYGYTF,TGTGCCAGCAGCTTTGAAGGGGTCTATGGCTACACCTTC
-,-,TRBV5-1,TRBJ2-1,CASSLEPGKYNEQFF,TGCGCCAGCAGCTTGGAGCCAGGGAAGTACAATGAGCAGTTCTTC
-,-,TRBV27,TRBJ1-1,CASSYKTNTEAFF,TGTGCCAGCAGTTACAAGACTAACACTGAAGCTTTCTTT
-,-,TRBV3-1/TRBV3-2,TRBJ1-6,CASSQDTTYNSPLHF,TGTGCCAGCAGCCAAGATACTACCTATAATTCACCCCTCCACTTT
-,TRBD1,TRBV27,TRBJ2-5,CASSPRTGGRETQYF,TGTGCCAGCAGTCCTCGGACAGGGGGCCGAGAGACCCAGTACTTC
-,TRBD2,TRBV9,TRBJ2-2,CASSVGLAGGPMDTGELFF,TGTGCCAGCAGCGTAGGACTAGCGGGGGGGCCCATGGACACCGGGGAGCTGTTTTTT
-,TRBD2,TRBV5-1,TRBJ2-5,CASSLSGGDQETQYF,TGCGCCAGCAGCTTGAGCGGGGGGGACCAAGAGACCCAGTACTTC
-,-,TRBV28,TRBJ1-5,CASNSQPQHF,TGTGCCAGCAACTCTCAGCCCCAGCATTTT
once,-,TRBV19,TRBJ1-3,CASNPGGRGSGNTIYF,TGTGCCAGTAACCCCGGCGGCAGGGGCTCTGGAAACACCATATATTTT